The 32 T cell receptor beta chains below were found in one sample sequenced in a study of T cells in severe cutaneous drug reactions. Carbamazepine had induced Stevens-Johnson syndrome or toxic epidermal necrolysis in the sequenced donors. The iRepertoire multiplex PCR system with TCR subtype-specific primers built both bulk and single-cell libraries. Reprocessing the multiplex PCR reads, TCRdb reports a single entry for every CDR3 protein and omits DNA. This sample's table reports about 1,600 distinct CDR3 sequences. The sequenced sample consisted of PBMCs. Receptor source: a human donor with Stevens-Johnson syndrome, a severe cutaneous drug reaction.

The chain uses TRBV4-2 and TRBJ2-3; TCRdb returns TRBD1, unconfirmable since there is no DNA. Germline assignment: CDR1 LGHNA and CDR2 YNFKEQ. The CDR3 consists of 18 residues. The CDR3 protein is CASSQEGGGGRSTDTQYF.

This chain links TRBV2 with TRBJ2-2; TCRdb lists TRBD1, though no DNA is available to test this call. The CDR3 sequence is 14 residues long. Germline CDR1 is SNHLY and CDR2 is FYNNEI. The CDR3 region is CASSEGAGAGELFF.

This clonotype registers medium-sized by frequency. This chain joins TRBV6-2 or TRBV6-3 and TRBJ2-5; TCRdb proposes TRBD1, but this gene call is untestable without DNA. This CDR3 contains 15 residues. Germline V gives CDR1 MNHEY, CDR2 SVGEGT. CDR3 region: CASSYVGQSKETQYF.

The V call is TRBV29-1, the J call TRBJ2-1; TCRdb's assignment of TRBD2 cannot be checked, as there is no DNA. CDR1 SQVTM and CDR2 ANQGSEA come from the germline V gene. The CDR3 is made up of 16 amino acids. CDR3 sequence reads: CSVAGLAGGYYNEQFF.

This clonotype registers medium-sized by frequency. This chain uses TRBV13 with TRBJ2-1. Germline V gene lookup returns CDR1 PRHDT and CDR2 FYEKMQ (reference sequence). CDR3 size: 15 residues. The CDR3 spells CASSLFGSSDNEQFF.

Its frequency marks this clonotype as medium-sized. CDR3 region: CASSGSGTEPTKQYF. This sequence joins TRBV2 and TRBJ2-7; no DNA is available, so the TRBD1 call from TCRdb remains unchecked. CDR3 size: 15 residues. Germline CDR1 SNHLY, CDR2 FYNNEI. The variable domain in full, with the rest retrieved from reference TRBV2 and TRBJ2-7, is EPEVTQTPSHQVTQMGQEVILRCVPISNHLYFYWYRQILGQKVEFLVSFYNNEISEKSEIFDDQFSVERPDGSNFTLKIRSTKLEDSAMYFCASSGSGTEPTKQYFGPGTRLTVT.

By frequency, this clonotype is medium-sized. The CDR3: CASSGSPWDISYEQYF. The J gene is TRBJ2-7, the V gene TRBV2; the D gene TCRdb calls, TRBD1, cannot be checked with no DNA. Germline CDR1 reads SNHLY; CDR2 reads FYNNEI. This CDR3 comprises 16 residues.

Its frequency marks this clonotype as medium-sized. The rearrangement links TRBV24-1 to TRBJ1-5. CDR3 length equals 14 residues. Germline V gene data show CDR1 as KGHDR and CDR2 as SFDVKD. CDR3 protein: CATSDSSVVQPQHF.

Considering frequency, this clonotype is medium-sized. The chain recombines TRBV4-1 with TRBJ2-7; TCRdb outputs TRBD2, but without DNA this stays unchecked. The CDR3 totals 13 residues. Germline V CDR1 and CDR2: MGHRA, YSYEKL. The CDR3 region is CASSVNALYEQYF.

According to its frequency, this clonotype is medium-sized (0.01 to 0.1%). The chain combines TRBV28 with TRBJ1-6; the D call from TCRdb, TRBD1, cannot be confirmed without DNA. The CDR3 has 14 amino acids. CDR1 is MDHEN, CDR2 SYDVKM, per germline. CDR3 sequence: CASGPTGTNSPLHF.

By frequency, this clonotype registers large. The chain employs TRBV28 and TRBJ1-1. CDR1 and CDR2 (germline): MDHEN, SYDVKM. This CDR3 is built from 14 residues. CDR3 residues: CASSLRNEVTEAFF.

Its frequency marks this clonotype as large (0.1 to 1%). The chain joins TRBV27 to TRBJ1-1. This CDR3 has 13 amino acids. CDR1 is MNHEY and CDR2 is SMNVEV in the germline V gene (reference sequence). The CDR3 region is CASSLSRNTEAFF.

The chain carries TRBV29-1 and TRBJ2-7; TCRdb's D call of TRBD2 is untestable without DNA. The germline CDR1 and CDR2 sequences are SQVTM and ANQGSEA. This CDR3 is 13 amino acids long. The CDR3 sequence is CSGAGGVGYEQYF.

This clonotype is deemed medium-sized by its frequency. The V gene is TRBV11-2, the J gene TRBJ1-1. CDR3 length: 12 amino acids. Per the germline V gene, CDR1 is SGHAT and CDR2 is FQNNGV. CDR3 region: CASSFNSPEAFF.

Measured by frequency, this clonotype is large (0.1 to 1%). This sequence joins TRBV25-1 and TRBJ1-1. CDR1 and CDR2 from the germline V gene are MGHDK and SYGVNS. The CDR3 is 15 amino acids. CDR3 sequence: CASSEIGGAHTEAFF.

By frequency, this clonotype is medium-sized. This chain uses TRBV4-1 with TRBJ2-7; TCRdb picks TRBD1, but there is no DNA to check that call. This CDR3 spans 14 amino acids. Germline CDR1 is MGHRA and CDR2 is YSYEKL. CDR3 sequence: CASSHPGGSYEQYF.

According to its frequency, this clonotype is large. The chain couples TRBV6-1 to TRBJ1-1. Germline CDR1 reads MNHNS; CDR2 reads SASEGT. This CDR3 contains 14 residues. CDR3 region: CASRNAGKNTEAFF.

The chain is built from TRBV4-3 and TRBJ2-1; the TRBD2 assignment by TCRdb is unverifiable without DNA. The CDR3 has 13 residues. CDR1 and CDR2 (germline): LGHNA, YSLEER. CDR3 sequence reads: CASSGIAGYEQFF.

This clonotype counts as medium-sized by frequency. The CDR3 sequence is CASSSKAGGGELFF. This chain connects TRBV6-1 to TRBJ2-2; TCRdb's D gene call, TRBD2, goes unchecked for lack of DNA. Germline CDR1 MNHNS, CDR2 SASEGT. The CDR3 has 14 amino acids.

This clonotype ranks as large in terms of frequency. The rearrangement uses TRBV25-1 and TRBJ1-2. From germline, CDR1 is MGHDK and CDR2 SYGVNS. CDR3 length: 13 amino acids. The CDR3 loop is CASSEGEYPDFTF.

This clonotype is called medium-sized (0.01 to 0.1%) based on its frequency. The rearrangement joins TRBV28 to TRBJ2-1. The CDR3 is 14 residues long. Germline assignment: CDR1 MDHEN and CDR2 SYDVKM. CDR3 sequence: CASSFLAAHNEQFF.

This clonotype counts as large by frequency. The V call is TRBV7-8, the J call TRBJ2-3; the D call from TCRdb, TRBD2, cannot be confirmed without DNA. This CDR3 region has 14 residues. Germline assignment: CDR1 SGHVS and CDR2 FQNEAQ. The CDR3 protein is CASSAGLGSYTQYF.

This clonotype is labeled medium-sized based on frequency. The chain uses TRBV19 and TRBJ1-1. This CDR3 is 15 amino acids long. Germline CDR1 is LNHDA and CDR2 is SQIVND (reference sequence). The CDR3 loop is CASSIVDSGNTEAFF.

Measured by frequency, this clonotype is medium-sized. The chain couples TRBV14 to TRBJ1-1. There are 12 residues in the CDR3. CDR1 is SGHDN and CDR2 is FVKESK in the germline V gene. CDR3 loop: CASSQMNTEAFF.

This clonotype is called large based on its frequency. This chain links TRBV28 with TRBJ1-6; the D call from TCRdb, TRBD1, cannot be confirmed without DNA. The CDR3 is made up of 14 amino acids. CDR1 and CDR2 from the germline V gene are MDHEN and SYDVKM. The CDR3 loop reads CASSFGTENSPLHF.

The CDR3: CASNTGTGRVDTGELFF. V gene TRBV5-5 combines with J gene TRBJ2-2; TCRdb names TRBD1, which stays unverified in the absence of DNA. CDR3 length: 17 residues. Looked up from germline, CDR1 is SGHKS and CDR2 is YYEKEE (reference sequence).

This clonotype is classed as medium-sized by frequency. This rearrangement joins TRBV19 to TRBJ2-7; without DNA, the TCRdb call of TRBD1 cannot be checked. CDR3 length equals 15 residues. CDR1 is LNHDA and CDR2 is SQIVND in the germline V gene (reference sequence). The CDR3 sequence is CASSNRQLTPYEQYF.

This clonotype is called medium-sized based on its frequency. The rearrangement joins TRBV7-6 to TRBJ2-7; TCRdb gives TRBD1 as the D gene, but with no DNA this cannot be confirmed. This CDR3 has 13 residues. Looked up from germline, CDR1 is SGHVS and CDR2 is FNYEAQ. The CDR3 region is CASSLGTGSEQYF.

By frequency, this clonotype is large. The CDR3 reads CASSTLSDRLMNTEAFF. The rearrangement uses TRBV28 and TRBJ1-1; TCRdb's D call, TRBD1, is unchecked because there is no DNA. The CDR3 has 17 residues. Germline loops: CDR1 MDHEN, CDR2 SYDVKM.

Considering frequency, this clonotype is medium-sized. The chain joins TRBV14 to TRBJ2-1. CDR1 and CDR2 from the germline V gene are SGHDN and FVKESK. The CDR3 is 15 amino acids. The CDR3 reads CASSQELSSYNEQFF.

Measured by frequency, this clonotype is medium-sized. The chain combines TRBV6-2 or TRBV6-3 with TRBJ2-1; TCRdb indicates TRBD1, and absent DNA this call remains unverified. The V gene's germline CDR1 is MNHEY and CDR2 SVGEGT. This CDR3 spans 16 amino acids. The CDR3 sequence is CASSYRRQGAYNEQFF.

According to its frequency, this clonotype is medium-sized. The chain employs TRBV12-3 or TRBV12-4 and TRBJ2-1; TCRdb proposes TRBD2, but this gene call is untestable without DNA. This CDR3 is 15 amino acids long. Here the CDR3 reads CASSLQGGSTTEQFF.